Given below is one T cell receptor (beta chain) in context. Its antigen is not identified. This sample is drawn from a study of cytomegalovirus exposure and HLA in healthy donors. Losses at the gene ends were 6 bases for V and 6 bases for J; bases not matched to a gene: 9. Germline-derived CDR1 and CDR2 are MNHNS and SASEGT. The CDR3 totals 15 residues. Vbeta (60) and Jbeta (13) primers were used in the PCR. Data came from immunoSEQ multiplex PCR; TCRdb stores just in-frame clones and leaves some out. The repertoire holds under 200,000 clones, approximately 81% seen once, with roughly 1% in the top ten. Study-level results: Indistinguishable V segments such as TRBV6-2 and TRBV6-3 were excluded. Most likely, a cluster of highly shared sequence variants arose as a sequencing artifact.

This chain links TRBV6-1 with TRBJ2-2; 8 bases are a match to TRBD1. The sample taken for sequencing was PBMCs. The sequence was obtained from a man aged 25 to 40 in good health and CMV-seronegative. DNA of the CDR3: TGTGCCAGCAGACTACAGGGGGTTGGGCCCGGGGAGCTGTTTTTT. This codes for CASRLQGVGPGELFF.